A single sample gave rise to the 14 T cell receptor beta chains below, sequenced in a study of shared clonotypes between healthy human individuals. The method was immunoSEQ multiplex PCR; TCRdb's version includes in-frame clones alone and lacks a portion of them. The sample comprises more than 550,000 clones, over 55% of which are singletons, and around 1.8% rests with the top ten. Sequenced material: memory CD4+ T cells sorted from blood. Subset given: CD45RA-negative fraction. Source of these receptors: a woman in her twenties or thirties in good health.

This chain joins TRBV4-2 and TRBJ2-5, with a tentative D call TRBD2 (6 bases). V lost 6 bases, J lost 5 bases, and 19 bases lay in between. This CDR3 contains 15 residues. Germline lookup yields CDR1 LGHNA and CDR2 YNFKEQ. CDR3 sequence (DNA): TGTGCCAGCAGTCCGGGCGGCGGGATAGTGGAGACCCAGTACTTC. Its translation is CASSPGGGIVETQYF.

The V and J genes are TRBV29-1 and TRBJ2-7; TRBD1 is a possible D gene (6 bases). The CDR3 is 12 amino acids. Trimming removed 0 bases at V and 5 bases at J, with 8 bases between. Germline values: CDR1 SQVTM, CDR2 ANQGSEA. DNA for the CDR3: TGCAGCGTTGAAGACCACAGGGACGAGCAGTACTTC. Protein product: CSVEDHRDEQYF.

The chain links TRBV27 to TRBJ2-5; D is tentatively TRBD1 or TRBD2 (5 bases each). CDR1 is MNHEY and CDR2 is SMNVEV in the germline V gene (reference sequence). This CDR3 is 16 amino acids long. V lost 0 bases and J 0 bases, leaving 11 bases between the germline ends. Written as DNA, the CDR3 is TGTGCCAGCAGTTTATCGAAGGGGACGTACCAAGAGACCCAGTACTTC. This sequence encodes CASSLSKGTYQETQYF.

The V gene is TRBV6-5, the J gene TRBJ2-3; unclear D gene. The CDR3 runs to 13 residues. Trimming removed 2 bases from V and 7 bases from J, with 10 bases in between. Germline assignment: CDR1 MNHEY and CDR2 SVGAGI. CDR3 nucleotide sequence: TGTGCCAGCAGTTACACCTATTCGAATACGCAGTATTTT. It is translated as CASSYTYSNTQYF.

The DNA of the CDR3 is TGCGCCAGCAGCTTGTCGGCAGGGTTTTTGTTTAGTGGGCAGTTCTTC. This encodes CASSLSAGFLFSGQFF. The chain combines TRBV5-1 with TRBJ2-1; D perhaps matches TRBD1 (5 bases). Trimming took off 1 base at V and 12 bases at J, with 23 bases between the two ends. Germline values: CDR1 SGHRS, CDR2 YFSETQ. CDR3 length equals 16 residues. Variable domain in full (rest from reference TRBV5-1 and TRBJ2-1): KAGVTQTPRYLIKTRGQQVTLSCSPISGHRSVSWYQQTPGQGLQFLFEYFSETQRNKGNFPGRFSGRQFSNSRSEMNVSTLELGDSALYLCASSLSAGFLFSGQFFGPGTRLTVL.

The chain has TRBV25-1 and TRBJ2-1, with TRBD1 matching 7 bases. The germline V gene has CDR1 MGHDK and CDR2 SYGVNS. CDR3 length equals 15 residues. Trimming took 3 bases from V and 3 from J; bases not matched to a gene: 5. Here the CDR3 reads CASSETGRYYNEQFF. The DNA of the CDR3 is TGTGCCAGCAGTGAGACAGGGCGGTACTACAATGAGCAGTTCTTC.

The gene calls are TRBV18 and TRBJ1-1; D unclear. V was clipped by 3 bases and J by 1 base, with 15 bases between them. This CDR3 contains 16 residues. Germline CDR1 is KGHSH and CDR2 is LQKENI. The CDR3 DNA reads TGTGCCAGCTCACCGACGAAGGCTAAGGGGAACACTGAAGCTTTCTTT. Translating gives CASSPTKAKGNTEAFF.

V gene TRBV5-1 combines with J gene TRBJ2-1, with 8 bases lining up with TRBD2. The CDR3 extends over 18 amino acids. The ends lost 2 bases at V and 3 bases at J; junction bases unmatched: 13. In germline, CDR1 is SGHRS, CDR2 YFSETQ. The CDR3: CASSLTGTSIFRYNEQFF. The CDR3 nucleotides are TGCGCCAGCAGCTTAACCGGGACTAGTATTTTTCGCTACAATGAGCAGTTCTTC.

The chain joins TRBV2 to TRBJ2-4; 7 bases match TRBD2. Germline V CDR1 and CDR2: SNHLY, FYNNEI. This CDR3 has 17 residues. Unmatched junction bases numbered 10, after V lost 2 bases and J lost 3 bases. This CDR3 is CASSEYVREYDKNIQYF. CDR3 nucleotide sequence: TGTGCCAGCAGTGAATATGTGCGGGAGTATGACAAAAACATTCAGTACTTC. Full variable domain (outside the CDR3, taken from reference TRBV2 and TRBJ2-4): EPEVTQTPSHQVTQMGQEVILRCVPISNHLYFYWYRQILGQKVEFLVSFYNNEISEKSEIFDDQFSVERPDGSNFTLKIRSTKLEDSAMYFCASSEYVREYDKNIQYFGAGTRLSVL.

The chain recombines TRBV5-1 with TRBJ2-1; 11 positions match TRBD1. The J segment lost 9 bases and the V segment lost 5 bases, leaving 10 bases of the junction unmatched. CDR1 is SGHRS and CDR2 is YFSETQ in the germline V gene. The CDR3 is 15 residues long. CDR3 nucleotide sequence: TGCGCCAGCAGACGTCCGGGACAGGGGGTTCGTGAGCAGTTCTTC. This sequence encodes CASRRPGQGVREQFF. Together with reference TRBV5-1 and TRBJ2-1, the CDR3 gives the full variable domain: KAGVTQTPRYLIKTRGQQVTLSCSPISGHRSVSWYQQTPGQGLQFLFEYFSETQRNKGNFPGRFSGRQFSNSRSEMNVSTLELGDSALYLCASRRPGQGVREQFFGPGTRLTVL.

This clone has only a few counts. The rearrangement links TRBV7-2 to TRBJ2-3; 7 nucleotides match TRBD2. The CDR3 runs 15 residues. Trimming took 5 bases from V and 2 from J; bases not matched to a gene: 7. Germline values: CDR1 SGHTA, CDR2 FQGNSA. CDR3 sequence (DNA): TGTGCCAGCAGCCAGCTAGCGGTGAACACAGATACGCAGTATTTT. Its protein product is CASSQLAVNTDTQYF.

The chain joins TRBV6-5 to TRBJ1-2; possible D gene TRBD1, 6 bases. The CDR3 has 13 residues. The V gene lost 4 bases and the J gene lost 3 bases, with 9 bases spanning the gap. Germline lookup yields CDR1 MNHEY and CDR2 SVGAGI. CDR3 region: CASSFSGDYGYTF. CDR3 nucleotides: TGTGCCAGCAGTTTTTCAGGGGACTATGGCTACACCTTC.

This chain joins TRBV7-2 and TRBJ2-3, with D possibly matching TRBD2 (6 bases). Trimming left V 5 bases short and J 2 bases short, with 14 bases between. CDR1 SGHTA and CDR2 FQGNSA come from the germline V gene. This CDR3 contains 15 residues. This CDR3 reads CASSRGTAHTDTQYF. For the CDR3, the DNA is TGTGCCAGCAGCCGCGGGACTGCTCACACAGATACGCAGTATTTT.

This sequence joins TRBV30 and TRBJ1-2, with 9 bases identical to TRBD1. The CDR3 is 13 amino acids. The ends lost 3 bases at V and 8 bases at J; junction bases unmatched: 7. CDR1 is GTSNPN, CDR2 SVGIG, per germline (reference sequence). The CDR3: CAWRISGTGGYTF. The CDR3 nucleotides read TGTGCCTGGAGGATCTCGGGGACAGGGGGCTACACCTTC. Based on the CDR3 plus reference TRBV30 and TRBJ1-2, the full variable domain is SQTIHQWPATLVQPVGSPLSLECTVEGTSNPNLYWYRQAAGRGLQLLFYSVGIGQISSEVPQNLSASRPQDRQFILSSKKLLLSDSGFYLCAWRISGTGGYTFGSGTRLTVV.